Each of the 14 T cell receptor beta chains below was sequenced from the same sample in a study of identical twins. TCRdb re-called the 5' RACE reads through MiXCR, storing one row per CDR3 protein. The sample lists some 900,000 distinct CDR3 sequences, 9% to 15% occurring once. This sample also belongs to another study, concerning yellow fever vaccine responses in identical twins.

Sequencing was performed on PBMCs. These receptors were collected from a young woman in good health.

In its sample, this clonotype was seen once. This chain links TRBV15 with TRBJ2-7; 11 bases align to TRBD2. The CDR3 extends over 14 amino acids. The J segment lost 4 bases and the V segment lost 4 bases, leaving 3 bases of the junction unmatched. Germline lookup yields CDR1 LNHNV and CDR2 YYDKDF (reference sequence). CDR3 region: CATSKVAGGYEQYF. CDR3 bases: TGTGCCACCAGCAAGGTAGCGGGAGGGTACGAGCAGTACTTC.

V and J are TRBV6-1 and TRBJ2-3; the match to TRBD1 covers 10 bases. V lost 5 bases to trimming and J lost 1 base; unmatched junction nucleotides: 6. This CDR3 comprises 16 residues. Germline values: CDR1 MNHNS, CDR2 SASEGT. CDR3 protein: CASSRQGAGGTDTQYF. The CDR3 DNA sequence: TGTGCCAGCAGTCGACAGGGGGCAGGGGGCACAGATACGCAGTATTTT.

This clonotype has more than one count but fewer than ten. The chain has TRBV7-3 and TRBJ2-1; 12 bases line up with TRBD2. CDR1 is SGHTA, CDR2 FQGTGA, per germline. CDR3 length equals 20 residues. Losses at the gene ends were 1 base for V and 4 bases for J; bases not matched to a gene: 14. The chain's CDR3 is CASSLIGRASGRAVYNEQFF. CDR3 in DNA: TGTGCCAGCAGCTTAATAGGCCGGGCTAGCGGGAGGGCCGTGTACAATGAGCAGTTCTTC.

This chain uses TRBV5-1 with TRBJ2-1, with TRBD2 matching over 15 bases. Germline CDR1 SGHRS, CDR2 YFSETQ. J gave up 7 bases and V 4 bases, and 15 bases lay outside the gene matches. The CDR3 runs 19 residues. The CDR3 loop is CASSHPGTSGRYGGNEQFF. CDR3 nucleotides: TGCGCCAGCAGCCACCCCGGGACTAGCGGGAGGTACGGGGGGAATGAGCAGTTCTTC.

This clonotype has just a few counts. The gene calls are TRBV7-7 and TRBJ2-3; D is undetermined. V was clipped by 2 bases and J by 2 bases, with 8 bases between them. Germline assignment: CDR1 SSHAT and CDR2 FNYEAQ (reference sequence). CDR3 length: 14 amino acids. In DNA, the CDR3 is TGTGCCAGCAGCTTATCACTGCTCACAGATACGCAGTATTTT. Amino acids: CASSLSLLTDTQYF.

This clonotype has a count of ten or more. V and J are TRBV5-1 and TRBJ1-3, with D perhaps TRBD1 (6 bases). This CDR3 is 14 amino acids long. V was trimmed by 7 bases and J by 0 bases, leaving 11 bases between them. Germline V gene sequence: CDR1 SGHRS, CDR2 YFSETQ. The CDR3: CASGGDGSGNTIYF. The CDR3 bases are TGCGCCAGCGGGGGCGACGGCTCTGGAAACACCATATATTTT.

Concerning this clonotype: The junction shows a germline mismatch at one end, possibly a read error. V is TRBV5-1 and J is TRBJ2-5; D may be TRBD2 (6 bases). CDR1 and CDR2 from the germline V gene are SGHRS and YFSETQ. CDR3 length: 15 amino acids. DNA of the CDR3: TGCGCCAGCAGCTCGGGACTCACCGGCCAAGAGACCCAGCACTTC. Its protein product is CASSSGLTGQETQHF.

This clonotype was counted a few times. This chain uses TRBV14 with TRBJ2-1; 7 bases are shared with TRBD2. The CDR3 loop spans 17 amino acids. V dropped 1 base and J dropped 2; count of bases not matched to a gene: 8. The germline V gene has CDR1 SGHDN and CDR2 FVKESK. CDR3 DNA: TGTGCCAGCAGCCAAGTAAAAATAGCGGGCACCTACAATGAGCAGTTCTTC. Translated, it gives CASSQVKIAGTYNEQFF.

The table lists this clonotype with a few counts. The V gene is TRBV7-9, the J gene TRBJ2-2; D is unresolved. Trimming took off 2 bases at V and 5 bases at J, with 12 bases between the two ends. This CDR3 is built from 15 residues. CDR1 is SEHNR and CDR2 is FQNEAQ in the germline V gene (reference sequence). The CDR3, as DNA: TGTGCCAGCAGCTTAAATGGTGCTGGGACCGGGGAGCTGTTTTTT. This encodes CASSLNGAGTGELFF.

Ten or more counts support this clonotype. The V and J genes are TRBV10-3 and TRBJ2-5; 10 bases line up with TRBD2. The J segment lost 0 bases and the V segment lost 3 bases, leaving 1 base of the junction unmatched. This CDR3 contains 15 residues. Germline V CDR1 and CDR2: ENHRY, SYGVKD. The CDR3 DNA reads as TGTGCCATCAGTGAAGGACTAGCGGACCAAGAGACCCAGTACTTC. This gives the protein CAISEGLADQETQYF.

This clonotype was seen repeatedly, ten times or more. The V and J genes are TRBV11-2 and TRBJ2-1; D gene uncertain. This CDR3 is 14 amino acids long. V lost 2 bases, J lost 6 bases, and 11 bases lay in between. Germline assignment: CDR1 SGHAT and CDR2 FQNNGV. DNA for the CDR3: TGTGCCAGCAGCTTATCCCGGGTTTTCAATGAGCAGTTCTTC. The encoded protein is CASSLSRVFNEQFF.

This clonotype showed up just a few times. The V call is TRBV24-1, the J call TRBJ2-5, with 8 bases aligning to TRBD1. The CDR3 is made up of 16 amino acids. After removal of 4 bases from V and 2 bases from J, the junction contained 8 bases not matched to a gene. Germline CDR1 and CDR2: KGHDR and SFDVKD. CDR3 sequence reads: CATSDSRDRRQETQYF. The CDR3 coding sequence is TGTGCCACCAGTGACTCCCGGGACAGGAGACAAGAGACCCAGTACTTC.

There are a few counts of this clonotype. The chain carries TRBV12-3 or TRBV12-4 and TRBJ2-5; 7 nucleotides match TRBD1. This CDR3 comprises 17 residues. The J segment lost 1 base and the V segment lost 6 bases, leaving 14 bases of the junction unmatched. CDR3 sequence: CASSGPGTDYFQETQYF. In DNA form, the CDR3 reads TGTGCCAGCAGCGGACCCGGGACAGACTACTTCCAAGAGACCCAGTACTTC.

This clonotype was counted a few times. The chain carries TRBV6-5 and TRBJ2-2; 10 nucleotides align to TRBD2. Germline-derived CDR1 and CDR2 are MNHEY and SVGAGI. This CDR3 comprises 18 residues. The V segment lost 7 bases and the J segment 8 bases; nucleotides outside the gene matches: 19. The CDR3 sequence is CASTYSGASGSLRGELFF. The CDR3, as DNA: TGTGCCAGCACTTATAGTGGGGCTAGCGGGAGTTTAAGGGGGGAGCTGTTTTTT.